This T cell receptor (beta chain) originates from a study of blood T cell repertoires in COVID-19. Study information: The samples span acute and convalescent COVID-19 from the United States, Italy and Spain.

This study enrolled people aged about 18 to 90 from 24 US geographic areas. Exposed study participants had met a COVID-19 case within 2 weeks before entry. J gave up 4 bases and V 6 bases, and 5 bases lay outside the gene matches. The CDR3 spans 13 residues. Germline lookup yields CDR1 MRHNA and CDR2 SNTAGT. Methods used by the authors: Reference gene primer amplification gave estimated nucleated cell counts. TCRdb's copy holds only in-frame clones and misses some; the assay was immunoSEQ multiplex PCR. The V and J calls and clone size come from that table; D and trimming were worked out from the DNA. The sample shows under 450,000 clones, roughly nine tenths of them seen only once.

V usage is TRBV6-4 and J usage is TRBJ1-1; 7 bases are a match to TRBD1. Sequencing was performed on PBMCs or T cells enriched from blood (not recorded which). The receptor was derived from a woman aged 35 to 49 who had been exposed to COVID-19. CDR3 coding DNA: TGTGCCAGCAGGGCCGAGGGGGCCACTGAAGCTTTCTTT. It translates to CASRAEGATEAFF.